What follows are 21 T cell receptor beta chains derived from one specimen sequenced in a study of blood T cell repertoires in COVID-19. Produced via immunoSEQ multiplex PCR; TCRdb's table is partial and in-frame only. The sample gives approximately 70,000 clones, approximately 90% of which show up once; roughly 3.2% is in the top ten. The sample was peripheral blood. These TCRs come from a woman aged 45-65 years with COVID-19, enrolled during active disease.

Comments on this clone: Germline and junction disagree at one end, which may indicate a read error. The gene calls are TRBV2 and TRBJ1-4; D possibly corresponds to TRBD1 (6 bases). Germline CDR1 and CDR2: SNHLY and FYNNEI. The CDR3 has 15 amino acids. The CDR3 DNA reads TGTGCCAGCAGCGAAGTGGGGGCCGATAATGAAAAACTGTTTTTT. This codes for CASSEVGADNEKLFF.

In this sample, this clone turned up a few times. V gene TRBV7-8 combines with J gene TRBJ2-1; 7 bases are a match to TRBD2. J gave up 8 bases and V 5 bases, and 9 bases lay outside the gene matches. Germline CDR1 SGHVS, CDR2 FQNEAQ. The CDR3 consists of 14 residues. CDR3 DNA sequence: TGTGCCAGCAGCCCCGGGACTAAAAATCATGAGCAGTTCTTC. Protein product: CASSPGTKNHEQFF.

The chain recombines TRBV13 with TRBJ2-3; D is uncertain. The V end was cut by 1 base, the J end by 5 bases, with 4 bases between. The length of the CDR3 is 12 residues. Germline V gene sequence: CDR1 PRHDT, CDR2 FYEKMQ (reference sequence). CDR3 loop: CASSLVIDTQYF. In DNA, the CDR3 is TGTGCCAGCAGCTTAGTCATAGATACGCAGTATTTT.

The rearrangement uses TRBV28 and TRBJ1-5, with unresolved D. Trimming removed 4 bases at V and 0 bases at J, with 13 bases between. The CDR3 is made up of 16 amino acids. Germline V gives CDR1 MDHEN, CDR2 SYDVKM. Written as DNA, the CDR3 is TGTGCCAGCAGTTCCATATGGAGAGGTAGCAATCAGCCCCAGCATTTT. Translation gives CASSSIWRGSNQPQHF.

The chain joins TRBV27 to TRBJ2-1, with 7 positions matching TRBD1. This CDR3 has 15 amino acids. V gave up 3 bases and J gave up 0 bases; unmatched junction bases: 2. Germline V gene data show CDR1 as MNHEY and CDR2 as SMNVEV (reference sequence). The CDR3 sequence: CASSFRQGSYNEQFF. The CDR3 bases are TGTGCCAGCAGTTTCCGACAGGGCTCCTACAATGAGCAGTTCTTC.

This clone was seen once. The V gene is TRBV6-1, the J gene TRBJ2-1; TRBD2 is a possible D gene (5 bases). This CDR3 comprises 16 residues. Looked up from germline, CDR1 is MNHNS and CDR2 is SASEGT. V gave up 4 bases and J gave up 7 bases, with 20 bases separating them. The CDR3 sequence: CASSVSTKALGNEQFF. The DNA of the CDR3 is TGTGCCAGCAGTGTGTCGACTAAAGCCTTGGGGAATGAGCAGTTCTTC.

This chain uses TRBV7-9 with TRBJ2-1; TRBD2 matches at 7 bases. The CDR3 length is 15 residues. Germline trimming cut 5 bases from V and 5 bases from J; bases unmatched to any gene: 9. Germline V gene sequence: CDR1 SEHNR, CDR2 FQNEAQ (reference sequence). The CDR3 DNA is TGTGCCAGCAGCGTATCGGGACTATTCAACAATGAGCAGTTCTTC. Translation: CASSVSGLFNNEQFF.

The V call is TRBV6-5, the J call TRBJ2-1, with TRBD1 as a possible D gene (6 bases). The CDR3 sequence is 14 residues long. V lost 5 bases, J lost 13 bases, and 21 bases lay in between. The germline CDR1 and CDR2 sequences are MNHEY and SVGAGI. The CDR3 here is CASSLTGYTTEQFF. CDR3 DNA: TGTGCCAGCAGTCTTACAGGGTATACTACGGAACAGTTCTTC.

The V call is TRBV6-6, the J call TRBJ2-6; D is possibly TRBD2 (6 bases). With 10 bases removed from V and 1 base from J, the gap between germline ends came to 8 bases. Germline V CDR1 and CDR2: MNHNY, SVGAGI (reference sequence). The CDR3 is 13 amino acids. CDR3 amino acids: CATAGSGANVLTF. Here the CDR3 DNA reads TGTGCCACGGCGGGATCTGGGGCCAACGTCCTGACTTTC.

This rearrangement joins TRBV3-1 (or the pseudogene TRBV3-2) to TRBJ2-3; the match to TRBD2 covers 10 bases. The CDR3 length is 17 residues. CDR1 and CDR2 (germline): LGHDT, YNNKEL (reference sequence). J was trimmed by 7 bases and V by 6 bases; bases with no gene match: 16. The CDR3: CASRSTALSGRTNTQYF. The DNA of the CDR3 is TGTGCCAGCAGATCGACCGCCCTTAGCGGGAGGACCAATACGCAGTATTTT.

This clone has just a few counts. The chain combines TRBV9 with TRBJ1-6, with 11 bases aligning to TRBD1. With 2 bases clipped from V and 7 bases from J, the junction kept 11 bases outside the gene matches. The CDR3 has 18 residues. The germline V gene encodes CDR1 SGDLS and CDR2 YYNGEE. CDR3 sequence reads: CASSVGQGAKLRNSPLHF. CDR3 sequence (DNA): TGTGCCAGCAGCGTCGGACAGGGGGCGAAGTTGCGGAATTCACCCCTCCACTTT.

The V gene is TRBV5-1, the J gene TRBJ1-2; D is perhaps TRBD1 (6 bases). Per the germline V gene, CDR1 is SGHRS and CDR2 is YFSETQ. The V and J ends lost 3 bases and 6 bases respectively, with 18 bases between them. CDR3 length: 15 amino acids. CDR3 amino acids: CASSSTLLRGNGYTF. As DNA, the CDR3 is TGCGCCAGCAGCTCGACCCTCCTTAGGGGGAATGGCTACACCTTC.

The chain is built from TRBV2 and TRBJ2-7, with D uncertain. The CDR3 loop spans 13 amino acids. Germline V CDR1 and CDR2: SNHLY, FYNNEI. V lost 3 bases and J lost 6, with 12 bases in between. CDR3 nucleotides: TGTGCCAGCAGTGAGAGCCGGCCGGGCGAGCAGTACTTC. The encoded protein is CASSESRPGEQYF.

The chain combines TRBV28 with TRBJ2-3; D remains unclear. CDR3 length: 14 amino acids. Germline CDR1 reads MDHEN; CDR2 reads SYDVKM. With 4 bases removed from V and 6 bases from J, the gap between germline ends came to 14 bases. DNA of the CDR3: TGTGCCAGCAGTTCCTACGCCCTTGCGGATACGCAGTATTTT. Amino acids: CASSSYALADTQYF.

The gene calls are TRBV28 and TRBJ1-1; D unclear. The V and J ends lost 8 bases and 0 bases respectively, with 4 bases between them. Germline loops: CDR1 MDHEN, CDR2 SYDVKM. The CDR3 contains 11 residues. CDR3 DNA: TGTGCCAGCGCGGTGAACACTGAAGCTTTCTTT. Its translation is CASAVNTEAFF.

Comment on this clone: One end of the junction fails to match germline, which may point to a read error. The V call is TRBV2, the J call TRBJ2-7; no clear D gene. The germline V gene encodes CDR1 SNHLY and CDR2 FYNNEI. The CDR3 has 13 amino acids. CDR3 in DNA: TGTGCCAGCAGCGAAGGGTTATGGAGCGAGCAGTACTTC. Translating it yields CASSEGLWSEQYF.

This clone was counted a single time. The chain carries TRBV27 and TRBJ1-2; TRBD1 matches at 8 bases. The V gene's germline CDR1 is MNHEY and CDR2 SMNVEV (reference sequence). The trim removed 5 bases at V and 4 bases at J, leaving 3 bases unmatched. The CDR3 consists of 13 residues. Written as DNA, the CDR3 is TGTGCCAGCAGTCTCACAGGGGGCTATGGCTACACCTTC. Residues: CASSLTGGYGYTF.

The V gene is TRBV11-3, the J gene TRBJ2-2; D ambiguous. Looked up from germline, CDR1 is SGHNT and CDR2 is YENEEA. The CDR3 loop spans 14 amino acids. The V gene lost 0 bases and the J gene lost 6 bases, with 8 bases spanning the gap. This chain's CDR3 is CASSLEDGSGELFF. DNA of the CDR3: TGTGCCAGCAGCTTAGAAGACGGGTCCGGGGAGCTGTTTTTT.

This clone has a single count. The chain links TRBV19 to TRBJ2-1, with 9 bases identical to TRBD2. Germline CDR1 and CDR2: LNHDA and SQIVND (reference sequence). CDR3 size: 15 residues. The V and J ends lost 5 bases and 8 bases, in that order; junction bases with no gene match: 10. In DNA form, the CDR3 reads TGTGCCAGTAGTTCGCGACTAGCGGCAGACGATGAGCAGTTCTTC. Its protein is CASSSRLAADDEQFF. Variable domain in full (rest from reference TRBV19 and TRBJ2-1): DGGITQSPKYLFRKEGQNVTLSCEQNLNHDAMYWYRQDPGQGLRLIYYSQIVNDFQKGDIAEGYSVSREKKESFPLTVTSAQKNPTAFYLCASSSRLAADDEQFFGPGTRLTVL.

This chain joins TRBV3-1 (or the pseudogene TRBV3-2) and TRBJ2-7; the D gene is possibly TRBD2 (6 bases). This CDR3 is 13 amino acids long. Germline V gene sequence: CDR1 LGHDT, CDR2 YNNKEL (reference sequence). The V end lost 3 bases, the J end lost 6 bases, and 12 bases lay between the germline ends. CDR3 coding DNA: TGTGCCAGCAGCCACATTCAGGGAGGCGAGCAGTACTTC. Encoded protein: CASSHIQGGEQYF.

CDR3 bases: TGTGCCAGCAGCACCTTGACAGGGGTGCTGTACAATGAGCAGTTCTTC. Its translation is CASSTLTGVLYNEQFF. This chain uses TRBV7-9 with TRBJ2-1; 8 bases agree with TRBD1. This CDR3 has 16 amino acids. The V segment lost 5 bases and the J segment 4 bases; nucleotides outside the gene matches: 10. The germline CDR1 and CDR2 sequences are SEHNR and FQNEAQ (reference sequence).